These 32 T cell receptor beta chains were all obtained from the same sample, sequenced in a study of CD8+ T cells in alopecia areata. Treatment defined: oral pan-JAK inhibitor, 5-10 mg twice daily. As the sequencing template, cDNA was produced by extracting RNA and reverse transcribing it. Here immunoSEQ multiplex PCR was the method, and the copy in TCRdb shows in-frame clones only, minus some. The profile shows 200,000 to 250,000 clones, more than 30% of them singletons. The starting material was CD4+ T cells sorted from blood, obtained at approximately week 30, from a patient treated with tofacitinib. These receptors all come from a human donor with alopecia areata.

The sample holds a few counts of this clone. The CDR3 region is CAWTRLGLAGVSADTQYF. The CDR3 region has the DNA TGTGCCTGGACCCGCCTGGGACTAGCGGGAGTTAGTGCAGATACGCAGTATTTT. The chain recombines TRBV30 with TRBJ2-3; 14 nucleotides agree with TRBD2. V was pared by 4 bases and J by 4 bases, with 13 bases of the junction left unmatched. Germline V gene data show CDR1 as GTSNPN and CDR2 as SVGIG (reference sequence). CDR3 size: 18 residues.

The gene calls are TRBV13 and TRBJ2-7; 8 bases align to TRBD2. Losses at the gene ends were 5 bases for V and 3 bases for J; bases not matched to a gene: 12. The CDR3 is 16 amino acids. Germline values: CDR1 PRHDT, CDR2 FYEKMQ (reference sequence). CDR3 DNA sequence: TGTGCCAGCAGCCCCTCCCTGGGTCTAGCGGGCTACGAGCAGTACTTC. Translation: CASSPSLGLAGYEQYF.

The chain couples TRBV7-2 to TRBJ1-2; D ambiguous. The CDR3 extends over 13 amino acids. V lost 0 bases and J lost 8, with 10 bases in between. The germline V gene has CDR1 SGHTA and CDR2 FQGNSA. The CDR3 here is CASSLATEVGYTF. The CDR3 nucleotides read TGTGCCAGCAGCTTAGCTACCGAGGTCGGCTACACCTTC.

The gene calls are TRBV30 and TRBJ2-3, with D possibly TRBD2 on 6 matching bases. In germline, CDR1 is GTSNPN, CDR2 SVGIG (reference sequence). The germline V and J ends were trimmed by 3 bases and 6 bases, with 22 bases remaining between them. The CDR3 loop spans 16 amino acids. CDR3 nucleotides: TGTGCCTGGAGAATAAGGAGGAGGGCCCACAGGGATACGCAGTATTTT. Translation gives CAWRIRRRAHRDTQYF.

The chain has TRBV5-1 and TRBJ2-3; 7 bases match TRBD2. The germline V gene has CDR1 SGHRS and CDR2 YFSETQ. Unmatched junction bases numbered 11, after V lost 4 bases and J lost 3 bases. The CDR3 sequence is 16 residues long. This CDR3 reads CASSGAAGRGTDTQYF. CDR3 DNA: TGCGCCAGCAGCGGTGCTGCAGGGAGGGGAACAGATACGCAGTATTTT.

This sequence joins TRBV11-2 and TRBJ1-2; D gene uncertain. The V and J ends lost 5 bases and 2 bases respectively, with 9 bases between them. The CDR3 has 13 residues. Per germline, CDR1 SGHAT and CDR2 FQNNGV. As DNA, the CDR3 is TGTGCCAGCAGCCCCTACCAGAACTATGGCTACACCTTC. Protein product: CASSPYQNYGYTF.

The chain recombines TRBV4-2 with TRBJ1-1, with TRBD1 matching 8 bases. The CDR3 extends over 15 amino acids. The germline V gene encodes CDR1 LGHNA and CDR2 YNFKEQ. V was clipped by 4 bases and J by 1 base; unmatched bases: 5. The DNA of the CDR3 is TGTGCCAGCAGCCTTCCCGGGACAGGGAACACTGAAGCTTTCTTT. Translating it yields CASSLPGTGNTEAFF.

The rearrangement uses TRBV27 and TRBJ1-5; D is ambiguous. Germline CDR1 reads MNHEY; CDR2 reads SMNVEV (reference sequence). V was cut by 5 bases and J by 4 bases, with 12 bases left in between. The CDR3 contains 14 residues. The CDR3 nucleotides are TGTGCCAGCAGTGCCCGGGCCGGGAATCAGCCCCAGCATTTT. The encoded protein is CASSARAGNQPQHF.

The V and J genes are TRBV5-4 and TRBJ1-5; D not resolved. The CDR3 is made up of 12 amino acids. The V gene's germline CDR1 is SGHNT and CDR2 YYREEE (reference sequence). Trimming stripped 4 bases from V and 6 bases from J, with 8 bases between. In DNA form, the CDR3 reads TGTGCCAGCAGCGAACCCGGTCAGCCCCAGCATTTT. This encodes CASSEPGQPQHF.

There are a few counts of this clone. The chain employs TRBV30 and TRBJ1-2; 8 nucleotides align to TRBD1. The CDR3 has 14 amino acids. The germline CDR1 and CDR2 sequences are GTSNPN and SVGIG (reference sequence). Losses at the gene ends were 4 bases for V and 7 bases for J; bases not matched to a gene: 11. CDR3 region: CAWTYPDRAGGYTF. The DNA of the CDR3 is TGTGCCTGGACCTACCCGGACAGGGCCGGTGGCTACACCTTC.

In this sample, this clone turned up many times. The chain couples TRBV7-2 to TRBJ2-3; unclear D gene. The V and J ends lost 0 bases and 4 bases respectively, with 8 bases between them. CDR1 is SGHTA, CDR2 FQGNSA, per germline. CDR3 length equals 14 residues. The CDR3 here is CASSLAGLADTQYF. The CDR3 region has the DNA TGTGCCAGCAGCTTAGCAGGGCTCGCAGATACGCAGTATTTT.

This clone occurred a few times. V is TRBV9 and J is TRBJ2-3; D gene unclear. Germline-derived CDR1 and CDR2 are SGDLS and YYNGEE. Trimming took 0 bases from V and 0 from J, leaving 8 bases between them. This CDR3 has 15 residues. CDR3 loop: CASSVEVHSTDTQYF. For the CDR3, the DNA is TGTGCCAGCAGCGTAGAAGTCCATAGCACAGATACGCAGTATTTT.

Concerning this clone: The same CDR3 is also encoded by other DNA sequences in this sample. The genes are TRBV25-1 and TRBJ2-7; possible D gene TRBD1, 6 bases. The CDR3 totals 12 residues. The V end lost 4 bases, the J end lost 4 bases, and 8 bases lay between the germline ends. The germline V gene has CDR1 MGHDK and CDR2 SYGVNS. CDR3 residues: CASSGQVYEQYF. DNA of the CDR3: TGTGCCAGCAGTGGACAGGTGTACGAGCAGTACTTC.

The genes are TRBV6-5 and TRBJ2-1, with no clear D. Looked up from germline, CDR1 is MNHEY and CDR2 is SVGAGI. Trimming took 11 bases from V and 8 from J, leaving 7 bases between them. The CDR3 loop spans 9 amino acids. The DNA for the CDR3 is TGTGCCTTGGGCGATGAGCAGTTCTTC. This gives the protein CALGDEQFF.

The rearrangement joins TRBV2 to TRBJ1-6; TRBD1 matches 10 bases. Germline loops: CDR1 SNHLY, CDR2 FYNNEI. The CDR3 has 13 residues. Trimming at V came to 8 bases and at J to 9 bases, leaving 4 bases not matched to a gene. The CDR3 region has the DNA TGTGCCAGCGGGGGACAGGGGATTTCACCCCTCCACTTT. This translates into CASGGQGISPLHF.

The rearrangement joins TRBV20-1 to TRBJ2-4; the D is unclear. This CDR3 spans 11 amino acids. Germline CDR1 and CDR2: DFQATT and SNEGSKA (reference sequence). V was clipped by 3 bases and J by 6 bases, with 6 bases between them. CDR3 loop: CSASMSNIQYF. The CDR3 DNA reads TGCAGTGCTAGTATGTCAAACATTCAGTACTTC.

This clone was seen a few times. The rearrangement links TRBV7-2 to TRBJ2-1; D remains ambiguous. The CDR3 spans 12 residues. CDR1 is SGHTA, CDR2 FQGNSA, per germline. Trimming pared 3 bases from V and 10 bases from J, leaving 10 bases between. The CDR3 region is CASSFPPAEQFF. The CDR3 DNA reads TGTGCCAGCAGCTTCCCCCCCGCCGAGCAGTTCTTC. The whole variable domain, remainder taken from reference TRBV7-2 and TRBJ2-1, is GAGVSQSPSNKVTEKGKDVELRCDPISGHTALYWYRQSLGQGLEFLIYFQGNSAPDKSGLPSDRFSAERTGGSVSTLTIQRTQQEDSAVYLCASSFPPAEQFFGPGTRLTVL.

This chain joins TRBV7-8 and TRBJ2-3; maybe TRBD1 (7 bases). The CDR3 length is 16 residues. V shed 6 bases and J shed 1 base, with 17 bases lying between them. In germline, CDR1 is SGHVS, CDR2 FQNEAQ. The CDR3 here is CASRYRRDSGTDTQYF. The DNA for the CDR3 is TGTGCCAGCAGATACCGGAGGGACAGCGGCACAGATACGCAGTATTTT.

CDR3 protein: CAIGRDETGHEAFF. CDR3 in DNA: TGTGCCATCGGGCGCGACGAAACAGGGCATGAAGCTTTCTTT. This sequence joins TRBV10-3 and TRBJ1-1, with a possible D match to TRBD1 (6 bases). V was trimmed by 8 bases and J by 7 bases, leaving 20 bases between them. This CDR3 spans 14 amino acids. Germline assignment: CDR1 ENHRY and CDR2 SYGVKD.

This clone was counted a few times. This chain joins TRBV6-6 and TRBJ1-2, with D maybe TRBD1 (5 bases). CDR3 size: 14 residues. Germline CDR1 reads MNHNY; CDR2 reads SVGAGI (reference sequence). Deletions cut 2 bases from V and 8 bases from J, with 15 bases between. CDR3 region: CASSYDGGTRGYTF. CDR3 sequence (DNA): TGTGCCAGCAGTTACGACGGCGGGACCCGGGGCTACACCTTC.

The chain uses TRBV30 and TRBJ2-1; no firm D call. V dropped 0 bases and J dropped 7 bases, with 19 bases sitting between them. The CDR3 extends over 16 amino acids. Germline CDR1 reads GTSNPN; CDR2 reads SVGIG (reference sequence). As DNA, the CDR3 is TGTGCCTGGAGTGTATTATCAGCAGTAAATAGGAATGAGCAGTTCTTC. Translation gives CAWSVLSAVNRNEQFF.

V and J are TRBV7-9 and TRBJ1-4; D perhaps matches TRBD1 (5 bases). CDR1 and CDR2 (germline): SEHNR, FQNEAQ (reference sequence). V lost 0 bases, J lost 0 bases, and 8 bases lay in between. The CDR3 covers 16 residues. CDR3 amino acids: CASSLALGATNEKLFF. Here the CDR3 DNA reads TGTGCCAGCAGCTTAGCTCTGGGGGCAACTAATGAAAAACTGTTTTTT.

In DNA form, the CDR3 reads TGCGCCAGCAGCCAAGTCATCCAGGGGGCAAGCAATCAGCCCCAGCATTTT. It yields the protein CASSQVIQGASNQPQHF. The chain couples TRBV4-1 to TRBJ1-5, with 8 bases identical to TRBD1. The CDR3 spans 17 residues. Germline values: CDR1 MGHRA, CDR2 YSYEKL. The trim removed 1 base at V and 1 base at J, leaving 6 bases unmatched.

V usage is TRBV29-1 and J usage is TRBJ2-7; TRBD1 matches 10 bases. This CDR3 region has 12 residues. Looked up from germline, CDR1 is SQVTM and CDR2 is ANQGSEA. V shed 7 bases and J 4 bases; nucleotides not matched to a gene: 4. DNA of the CDR3: TGCAGCGGTGGACAGGGGGGTTACGAGCAGTACTTC. Its protein is CSGGQGGYEQYF.

The chain recombines TRBV30 with TRBJ1-4; TRBD1 aligns across 7 bases. Losses at the gene ends were 2 bases for V and 5 bases for J; bases not matched to a gene: 8. This CDR3 comprises 15 residues. The V gene's germline CDR1 is GTSNPN and CDR2 SVGIG (reference sequence). The CDR3 here is CAWSRSRGGNEKLFF. CDR3 DNA sequence: TGTGCCTGGAGTCGTAGCAGGGGGGGAAATGAAAAACTGTTTTTT.

This chain links TRBV18 with TRBJ2-2; TRBD1 might be the D (5 bases). The CDR3 length is 13 residues. V lost 4 bases and J lost 4, with 7 bases in between. Germline CDR1 is KGHSH and CDR2 is LQKENI. CDR3 sequence (DNA): TGTGCCAGCTCACGCCAGGGCACCGGGGAGCTGTTTTTT. Amino acid sequence: CASSRQGTGELFF.

The gene calls are TRBV14 and TRBJ2-7, with D possibly being TRBD1 (5 bases). This CDR3 is 15 amino acids long. V dropped 3 bases and J dropped 2 bases, with 14 bases sitting between them. The germline CDR1 and CDR2 sequences are SGHDN and FVKESK. CDR3 loop: CASSHRQGSPYEQYF. The CDR3 DNA follows: TGTGCCAGCAGCCATCGGCAGGGAAGTCCCTACGAGCAGTACTTC. Using reference TRBV14 and TRBJ2-7 for the parts outside the CDR3, the full variable domain is EAGVTQFPSHSVIEKGQTVTLRCDPISGHDNLYWYRRVMGKEIKFLLHFVKESKQDESGMPNNRFLAERTGGTYSTLKVQPAELEDSGVYFCASSHRQGSPYEQYFGPGTRLTVT.

This clone was seen a handful of times. DNA of the CDR3: TGTGCCAGCAGCGTAGGGCAATTCCAAGAGACCCAGTACTTC. It specifies CASSVGQFQETQYF. The chain recombines TRBV9 with TRBJ2-5; no firm D call. CDR3 length: 14 residues. The V gene's germline CDR1 is SGDLS and CDR2 YYNGEE. Trimming shortened V by 0 bases and J by 1 base, and 7 bases separated the two germline ends. The whole variable domain, remainder taken from reference TRBV9 and TRBJ2-5, is DSGVTQTPKHLITATGQRVTLRCSPRSGDLSVYWYQQSLDQGLQFLIQYYNGEERAKGNILERFSAQQFPDLHSELNLSSLELGDSALYFCASSVGQFQETQYFGPGTRLLVL.

This chain connects TRBV6-5 to TRBJ1-5; unclear D gene. CDR1 and CDR2 (germline): MNHEY, SVGAGI. There are 15 residues in the CDR3. V dropped 5 bases and J dropped 0 bases, with 11 bases sitting between them. CDR3 sequence (DNA): TGTGCCAGCAGTGCGCGGGGTTATAGCAATCAGCCCCAGCATTTT. Translation gives CASSARGYSNQPQHF.

The chain recombines TRBV7-9 with TRBJ2-3; 8 nucleotides match TRBD1. The CDR3 has 16 residues. V lost 4 bases, J lost 5 bases, and 11 bases stayed unmatched. The germline CDR1 and CDR2 sequences are SEHNR and FQNEAQ (reference sequence). The DNA of the CDR3 is TGTGCCAGCAGCTCTTCAGGGGGCGCCCCGGGAGATACGCAGTATTTT. It yields the protein CASSSSGGAPGDTQYF.

The chain employs TRBV5-1 and TRBJ2-3; a possible D gene is TRBD2 (5 bases). This CDR3 comprises 14 residues. V was trimmed by 0 bases and J by 0 bases, leaving 5 bases between them. Germline V gene data show CDR1 as SGHRS and CDR2 as YFSETQ. This CDR3 reads CASSLGGSTDTQYF. CDR3 coding DNA: TGCGCCAGCAGCTTGGGCGGGAGCACAGATACGCAGTATTTT.

Only a few counts were recorded for this clone. The V call is TRBV29-1, the J call TRBJ2-7; 7 bases map to TRBD2. Germline trimming cut 5 bases from V and 2 bases from J; bases unmatched to any gene: 6. Germline assignment: CDR1 SQVTM and CDR2 ANQGSEA. The CDR3 is 13 residues long. CDR3 coding DNA: TGCAGCGTTTCCGAGGGAGGGCCCTACGAGCAGTACTTC. This translates into CSVSEGGPYEQYF.